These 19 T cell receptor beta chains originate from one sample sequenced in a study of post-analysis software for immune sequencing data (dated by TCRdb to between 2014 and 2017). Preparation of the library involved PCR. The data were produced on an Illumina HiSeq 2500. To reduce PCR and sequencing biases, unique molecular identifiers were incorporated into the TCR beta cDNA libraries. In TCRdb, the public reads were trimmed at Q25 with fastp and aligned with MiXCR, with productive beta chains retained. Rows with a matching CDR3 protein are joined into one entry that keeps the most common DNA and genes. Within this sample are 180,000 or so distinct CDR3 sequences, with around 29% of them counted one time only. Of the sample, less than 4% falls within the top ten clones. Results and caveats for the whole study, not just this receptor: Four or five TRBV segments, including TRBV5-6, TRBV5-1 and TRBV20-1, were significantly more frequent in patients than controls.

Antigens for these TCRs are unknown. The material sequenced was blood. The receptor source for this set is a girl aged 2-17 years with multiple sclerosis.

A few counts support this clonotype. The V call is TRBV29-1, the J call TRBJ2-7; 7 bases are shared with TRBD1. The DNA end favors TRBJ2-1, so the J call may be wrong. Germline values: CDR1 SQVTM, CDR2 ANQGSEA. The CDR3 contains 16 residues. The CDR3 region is CSVEDGETGSTYEQFF. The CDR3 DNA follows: TGCAGCGTTGAAGATGGGGAGACAGGGAGCACCTACGAGCAGTTCTTC.

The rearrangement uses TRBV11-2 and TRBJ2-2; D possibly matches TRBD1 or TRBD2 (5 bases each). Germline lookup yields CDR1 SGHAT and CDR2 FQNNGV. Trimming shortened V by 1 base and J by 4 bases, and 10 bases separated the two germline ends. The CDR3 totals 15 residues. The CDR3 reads CASSLGDGATGELFF. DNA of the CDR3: TGTGCCAGCAGCTTAGGGGACGGGGCCACCGGGGAGCTGTTTTTT.

The CDR3 sequence is CASSLAGIRTPKGGEQFF. CDR3 DNA: TGTGCCAGCAGCTTAGCGGGTATACGGACCCCCAAGGGTGGTGAGCAGTTCTTC. The chain combines TRBV7-9 with TRBJ2-1; D unresolved. V lost 0 bases and J 9 bases, leaving 24 bases between the germline ends. Per the germline V gene, CDR1 is SEHNR and CDR2 is FQNEAQ (reference sequence). CDR3 size: 18 residues.

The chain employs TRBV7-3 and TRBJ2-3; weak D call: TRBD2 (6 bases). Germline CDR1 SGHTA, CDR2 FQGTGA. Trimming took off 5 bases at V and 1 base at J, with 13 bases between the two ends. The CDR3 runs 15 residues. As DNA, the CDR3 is TGTGCCAGCAGCCGGGGCGGGGCCCGCACAGATACGCAGTATTTT. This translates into CASSRGGARTDTQYF. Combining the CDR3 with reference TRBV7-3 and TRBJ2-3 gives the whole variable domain GAGVSQTPSNKVTEKGKYVELRCDPISGHTALYWYRQSLGQGPEFLIYFQGTGAADDSGLPNDRFFAVRPEGSVSTLKIQRTERGDSAVYLCASSRGGARTDTQYFGPGTRLTVL.

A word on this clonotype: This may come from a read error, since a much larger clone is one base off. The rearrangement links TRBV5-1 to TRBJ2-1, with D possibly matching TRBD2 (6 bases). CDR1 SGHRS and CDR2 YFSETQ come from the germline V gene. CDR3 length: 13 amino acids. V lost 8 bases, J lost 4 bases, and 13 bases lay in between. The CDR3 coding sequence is TGCGCCAGTAGCATTCGGGAGTACAATGAGCAGTTCTTC. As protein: CASSIREYNEQFF. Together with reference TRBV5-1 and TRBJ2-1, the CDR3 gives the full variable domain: KAGVTQTPRYLIKTRGQQVTLSCSPISGHRSVSWYQQTPGQGLQFLFEYFSETQRNKGNFPGRFSGRQFSNSRSEMNVSTLELGDSALYLCASSIREYNEQFFGPGTRLTVL.

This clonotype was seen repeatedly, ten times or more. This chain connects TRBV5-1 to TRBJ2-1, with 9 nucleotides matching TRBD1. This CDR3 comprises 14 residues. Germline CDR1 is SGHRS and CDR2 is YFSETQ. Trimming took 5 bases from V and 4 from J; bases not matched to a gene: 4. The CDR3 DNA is TGCGCCAGCAGTAGGGACAGGGAGTACAATGAGCAGTTCTTC. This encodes CASSRDREYNEQFF.

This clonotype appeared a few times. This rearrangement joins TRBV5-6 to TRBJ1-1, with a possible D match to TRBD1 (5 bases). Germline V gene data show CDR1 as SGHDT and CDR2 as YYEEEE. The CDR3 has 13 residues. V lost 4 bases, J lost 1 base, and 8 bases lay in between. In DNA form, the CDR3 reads TGTGCCAGCAGCGTAGACAGGAACACTGAAGCTTTCTTT. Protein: CASSVDRNTEAFF.

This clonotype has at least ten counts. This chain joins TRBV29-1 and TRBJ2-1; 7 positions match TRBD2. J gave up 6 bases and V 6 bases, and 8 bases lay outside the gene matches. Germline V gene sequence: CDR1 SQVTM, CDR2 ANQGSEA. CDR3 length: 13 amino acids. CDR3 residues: CSVAPLAPNEQFF. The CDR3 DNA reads TGCAGCGTCGCCCCACTAGCGCCCAATGAGCAGTTCTTC.

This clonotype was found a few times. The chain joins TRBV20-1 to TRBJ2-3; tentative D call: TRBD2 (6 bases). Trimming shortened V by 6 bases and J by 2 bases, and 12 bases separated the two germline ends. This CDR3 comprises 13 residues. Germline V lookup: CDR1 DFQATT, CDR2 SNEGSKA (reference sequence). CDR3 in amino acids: CSARDSSTDTQYF. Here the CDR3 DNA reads TGCAGTGCCCGGGACTCGTCCACAGATACGCAGTATTTT.

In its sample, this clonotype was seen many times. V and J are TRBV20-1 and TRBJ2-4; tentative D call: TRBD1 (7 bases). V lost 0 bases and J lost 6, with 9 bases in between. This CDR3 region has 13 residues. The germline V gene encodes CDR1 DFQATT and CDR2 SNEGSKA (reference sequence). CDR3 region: CSARDRGVNIQYF. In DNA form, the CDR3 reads TGCAGTGCTAGAGACAGGGGGGTAAACATTCAGTACTTC.

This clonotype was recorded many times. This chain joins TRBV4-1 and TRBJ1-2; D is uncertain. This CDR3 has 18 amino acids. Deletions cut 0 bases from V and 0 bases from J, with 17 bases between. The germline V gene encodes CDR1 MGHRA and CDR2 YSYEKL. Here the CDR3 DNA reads TGCGCCAGCAGCCAAGATTGTTTTGGGAGGCCCGCTAACTATGGCTACACCTTC. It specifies CASSQDCFGRPANYGYTF.

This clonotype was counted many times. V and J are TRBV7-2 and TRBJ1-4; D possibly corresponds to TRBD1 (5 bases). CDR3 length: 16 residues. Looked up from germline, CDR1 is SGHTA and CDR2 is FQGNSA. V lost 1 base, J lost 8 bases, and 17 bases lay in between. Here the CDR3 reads CASSLDPPGGGEKLFF. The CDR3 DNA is TGTGCCAGCAGCTTAGACCCCCCCGGGGGTGGGGAAAAACTGTTTTTT.

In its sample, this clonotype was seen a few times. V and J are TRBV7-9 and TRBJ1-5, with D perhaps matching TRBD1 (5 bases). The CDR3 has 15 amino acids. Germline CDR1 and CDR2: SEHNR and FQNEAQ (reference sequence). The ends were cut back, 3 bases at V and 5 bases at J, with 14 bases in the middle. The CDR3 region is CASSLGPGDYQPQHF. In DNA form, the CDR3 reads TGTGCCAGCAGCTTGGGGCCGGGCGATTATCAGCCCCAGCATTTT.

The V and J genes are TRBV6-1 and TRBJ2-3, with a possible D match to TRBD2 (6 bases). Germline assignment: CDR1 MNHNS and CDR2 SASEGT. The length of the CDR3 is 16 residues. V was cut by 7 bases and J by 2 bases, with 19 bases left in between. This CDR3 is CASTIPPGRLTDTQYF. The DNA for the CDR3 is TGTGCCAGCACTATACCCCCGGGGAGGCTCACAGATACGCAGTATTTT.

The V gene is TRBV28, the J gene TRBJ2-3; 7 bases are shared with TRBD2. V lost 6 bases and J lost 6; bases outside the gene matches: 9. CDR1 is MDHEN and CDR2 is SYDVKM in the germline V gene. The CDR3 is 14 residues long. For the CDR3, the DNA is TGTGCCAGCAGACCGGGAGCGGGAAGGGATACGCAGTATTTT. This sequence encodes CASRPGAGRDTQYF. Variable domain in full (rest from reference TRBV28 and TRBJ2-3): DVKVTQSSRYLVKRTGEKVFLECVQDMDHENMFWYRQDPGLGLRLIYFSYDVKMKEKGDIPEGYSVSREKKERFSLILESASTNQTSMYLCASRPGAGRDTQYFGPGTRLTVL.

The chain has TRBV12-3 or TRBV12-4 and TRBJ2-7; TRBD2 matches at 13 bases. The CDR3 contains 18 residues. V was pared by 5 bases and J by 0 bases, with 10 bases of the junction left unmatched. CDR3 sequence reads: CASSPGTSGEVSSYEQYF. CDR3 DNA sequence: TGTGCCAGCAGTCCTGGGACTAGCGGGGAAGTTAGCTCCTACGAGCAGTACTTC.

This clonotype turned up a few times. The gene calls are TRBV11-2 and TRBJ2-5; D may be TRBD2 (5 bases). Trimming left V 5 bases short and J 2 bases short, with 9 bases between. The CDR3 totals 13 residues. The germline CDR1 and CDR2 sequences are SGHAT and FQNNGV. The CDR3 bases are TGTGCCAGCAGCACCTCGGGACAAGAGACCCAGTACTTC. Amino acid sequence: CASSTSGQETQYF.

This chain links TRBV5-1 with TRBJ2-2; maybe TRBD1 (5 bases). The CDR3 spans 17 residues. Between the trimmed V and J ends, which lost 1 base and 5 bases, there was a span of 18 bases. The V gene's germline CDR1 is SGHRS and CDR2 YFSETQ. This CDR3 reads CASSLSDFPRTTGELFF. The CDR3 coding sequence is TGCGCCAGCAGCTTGAGTGACTTTCCCCGGACAACCGGGGAGCTGTTTTTT.

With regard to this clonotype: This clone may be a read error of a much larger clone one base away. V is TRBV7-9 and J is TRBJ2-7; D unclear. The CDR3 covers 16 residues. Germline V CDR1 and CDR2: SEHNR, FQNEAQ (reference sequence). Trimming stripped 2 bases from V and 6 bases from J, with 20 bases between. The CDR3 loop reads CASSLIVAEEPCEQYF. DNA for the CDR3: TGTGCCAGCAGCTTAATAGTGGCCGAAGAGCCCTGCGAGCAGTACTTC.